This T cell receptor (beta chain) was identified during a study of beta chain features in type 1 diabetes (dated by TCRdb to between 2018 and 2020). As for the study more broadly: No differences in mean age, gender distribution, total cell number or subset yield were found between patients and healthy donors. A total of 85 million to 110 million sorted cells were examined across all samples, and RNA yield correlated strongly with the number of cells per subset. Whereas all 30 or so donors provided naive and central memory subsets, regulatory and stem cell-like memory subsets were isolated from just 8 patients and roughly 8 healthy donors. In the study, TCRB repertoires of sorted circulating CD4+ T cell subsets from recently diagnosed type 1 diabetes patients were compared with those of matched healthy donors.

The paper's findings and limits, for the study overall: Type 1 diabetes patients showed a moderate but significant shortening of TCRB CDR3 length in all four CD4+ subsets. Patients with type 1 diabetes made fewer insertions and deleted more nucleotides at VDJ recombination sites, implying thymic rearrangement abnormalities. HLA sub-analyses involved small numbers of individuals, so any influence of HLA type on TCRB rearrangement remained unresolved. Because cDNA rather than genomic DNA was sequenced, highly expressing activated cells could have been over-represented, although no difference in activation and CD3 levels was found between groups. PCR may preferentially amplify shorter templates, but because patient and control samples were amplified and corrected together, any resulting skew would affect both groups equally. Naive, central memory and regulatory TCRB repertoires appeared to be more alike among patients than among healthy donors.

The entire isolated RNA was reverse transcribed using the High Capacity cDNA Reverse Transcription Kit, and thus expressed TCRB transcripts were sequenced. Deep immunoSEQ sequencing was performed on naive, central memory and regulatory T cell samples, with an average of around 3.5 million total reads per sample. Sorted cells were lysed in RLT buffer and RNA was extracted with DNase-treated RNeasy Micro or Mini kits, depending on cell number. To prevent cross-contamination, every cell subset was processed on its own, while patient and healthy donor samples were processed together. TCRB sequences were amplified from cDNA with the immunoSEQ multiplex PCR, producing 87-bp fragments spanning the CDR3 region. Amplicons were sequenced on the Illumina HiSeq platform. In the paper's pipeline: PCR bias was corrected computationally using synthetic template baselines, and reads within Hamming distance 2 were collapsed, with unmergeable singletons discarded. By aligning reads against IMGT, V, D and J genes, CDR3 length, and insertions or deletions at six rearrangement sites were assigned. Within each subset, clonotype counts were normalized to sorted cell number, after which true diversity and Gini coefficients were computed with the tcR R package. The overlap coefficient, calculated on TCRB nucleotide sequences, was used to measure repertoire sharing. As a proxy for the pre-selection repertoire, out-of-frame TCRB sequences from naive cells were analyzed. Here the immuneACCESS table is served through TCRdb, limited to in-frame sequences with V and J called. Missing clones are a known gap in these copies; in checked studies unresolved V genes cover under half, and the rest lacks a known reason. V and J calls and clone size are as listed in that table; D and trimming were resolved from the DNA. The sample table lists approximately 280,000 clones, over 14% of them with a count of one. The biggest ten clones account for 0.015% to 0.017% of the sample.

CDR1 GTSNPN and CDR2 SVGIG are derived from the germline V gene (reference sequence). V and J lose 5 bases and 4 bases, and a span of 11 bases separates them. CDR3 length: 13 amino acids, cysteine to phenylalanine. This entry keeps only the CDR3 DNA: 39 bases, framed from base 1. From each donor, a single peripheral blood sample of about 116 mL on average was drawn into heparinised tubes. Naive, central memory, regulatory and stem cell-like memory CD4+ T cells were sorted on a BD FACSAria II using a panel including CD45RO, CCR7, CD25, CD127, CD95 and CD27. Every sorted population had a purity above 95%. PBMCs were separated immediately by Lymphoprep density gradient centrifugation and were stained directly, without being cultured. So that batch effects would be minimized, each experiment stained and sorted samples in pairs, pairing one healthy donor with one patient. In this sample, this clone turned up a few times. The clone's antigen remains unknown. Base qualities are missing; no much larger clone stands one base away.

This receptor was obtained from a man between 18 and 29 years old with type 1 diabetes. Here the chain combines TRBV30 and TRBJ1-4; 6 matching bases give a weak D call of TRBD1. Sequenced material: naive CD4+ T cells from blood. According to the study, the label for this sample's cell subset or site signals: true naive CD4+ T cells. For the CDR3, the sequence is CAWERQVNEKLFF. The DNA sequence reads TGTGCCTGGGAAAGACAGGTTAATGAAAAACTGTTTTTT. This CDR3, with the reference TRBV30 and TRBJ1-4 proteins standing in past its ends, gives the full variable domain SQTIHQWPATLVQPVGSPLSLECTVEGTSNPNLYWYRQAAGRGLQLLFYSVGIGQISSEVPQNLSASRPQDRQFILSSKKLLLSDSGFYLCAWERQVNEKLFFGSGTQLSVL.